The sequence of this T cell receptor beta chain was determined in a study of regulatory T cells in long-lasting Graves disease. According to the study, TCR beta libraries were built with iRepertoire HTBI primers and CDR3-region Arm-PCR. One entry per CDR3 protein, called by TCRdb with MiXCR from the multiplex PCR reads. The repertoire holds about 400,000 distinct CDR3 sequences, with roughly 20% as singletons. The time point denotes: persistent/refractory GD, antithyroid drugs over 5 years with positive TRAb. Construction of the TCR library relied on RNA isolated from PBMCs. Study findings and constraints: Persistent disease samples used TRBV28, TRBJ1-2 and TRBJ2-5 preferentially. TCR diversity was lower in persistent Graves' patients than in newly diagnosed ones.

This CDR3 spans 13 amino acids. Germline V gene data show CDR1 as MNHNS and CDR2 as SASEGT. V lost 6 bases and J 5 bases, leaving 13 bases between the germline ends. With respect to this clonotype: Its antigen is still unknown.

Sequences were derived from peripheral blood mononuclear cells (PBMCs), sampled when the disease was refractory, from a patient treated with antithyroid drugs. V is TRBV6-1 and J is TRBJ1-2, with a tentative D call TRBD1 (5 bases). The clonotype originates from a female donor with Graves disease. As DNA, the CDR3 is TGTGCCAGCAGCCATGGGACCGGGTATGGCTACACCTTC. It specifies CASSHGTGYGYTF.